The present T cell receptor beta chain was sequenced within a study of shared clonotypes between healthy human individuals. In the original processing: With immunoSEQ giving junction-only sequences and no quality scores, filtering differed. This table comes from immunoSEQ multiplex PCR, and its TCRdb copy is limited to in-frame clones, with some not included. V and J calls plus clone size are reproduced from that table; the DNA served to infer D and trimming. The data hold fewer than 1.4 million clones, with about 84% observed a single time. Donors comprised healthy HIV-negative adults lacking recent acute infections or vaccinations. Remarks on this clone: What it binds is unknown.

Study results and limitations: Sharing across four donors was highest in naive CD4 (about 5%) and lowest in memory CD8 (around 0.4%).

The clonotype comes from a man aged 18-30 years in good health. Some clones in this sample may be carry-over from other donors' samples. Sequenced sample: memory CD4+ T cells from PBMCs. Subset specified: CD45RA-negative fraction.

The CDR3 reads CASTPRGEGTDTQYF. The DNA of the CDR3 is TGTGCCAGTACACCGAGAGGGGAGGGCACAGATACGCAGTATTTT. This chain links TRBV19 with TRBJ2-3; D may be TRBD2 (6 bases). The V gene's germline CDR1 is LNHDA and CDR2 SQIVND (reference sequence). CDR3 length: 15 amino acids. Between the trimmed V and J ends, which lost 7 bases and 1 base, there was a span of 15 bases. Using reference TRBV19 and TRBJ2-3 for the parts outside the CDR3, the full variable domain is DGGITQSPKYLFRKEGQNVTLSCEQNLNHDAMYWYRQDPGQGLRLIYYSQIVNDFQKGDIAEGYSVSREKKESFPLTVTSAQKNPTAFYLCASTPRGEGTDTQYFGPGTRLTVL.